This T cell receptor beta chain was identified in a study of CXCR3-negative and CXCR3-positive naive CD8 T cells. Points from the study as a whole: CXCR3-positive naive cells had TRB CDR3s that were more hydrophobic than CXCR3-negative naive cells had.

The germline gives CDR1 SEHNR, CDR2 FQNEAQ (reference sequence). The CDR3 has 14 amino acids. TRB cDNA was prepared as libraries by UMI-labeled 5' RACE. TCRdb re-called the 5' RACE reads and shows each CDR3 protein once, DNA omitted. The listing records roughly 99,000 distinct CDR3 sequences. Comment on this clonotype: The antigen is undetermined.

The rearrangement uses TRBV7-9 and TRBJ2-7; TCRdb proposes TRBD1, but this gene call is untestable without DNA. The sequence derives from a human donor in good health. Some clones in this sample may be carry-over from other donors' samples. The sequenced sample was naive CXCR3+ CD8+ T cells from blood. Subset defined: CD45RO-CCR7+CD27+CD95- naive CD8+ T cells expressing CXCR3 (TNR3+). The CDR3 loop reads CASSLEKTGHEQYF.